These 14 T cell receptor beta chains were sequenced from one sample in a study of cytomegalovirus exposure and HLA in healthy donors. Only in-frame clones appear in the TCRdb table, and some are missing; sequencing was by immunoSEQ multiplex PCR. The sample includes 120,000 or so clones, roughly 88% seen only once; the top ten take roughly 5.3%. Sequenced: PBMCs. These receptors all come from a man aged 18-30 years in good health and CMV-seronegative.

As concerns this clone: The junction and the germline gene differ at one end; a read error may be behind it. The J gene is TRBJ2-2, the V gene TRBV7-7; tentative D call: TRBD2 (5 bases). Germline assignment: CDR1 SSHAT and CDR2 FNYEAQ (reference sequence). The CDR3 runs to 15 residues. The CDR3 nucleotides read TGTGCTAGCAGCTCCTCCCTAGCTGACACCGGGGAGCTGTTTTTT. This gives the protein CASSSSLADTGELFF.

The chain is built from TRBV14 and TRBJ1-6; D remains ambiguous. The CDR3 contains 15 residues. Looked up from germline, CDR1 is SGHDN and CDR2 is FVKESK. V lost 1 base, J lost 7 bases, and 11 bases lay in between. As DNA, the CDR3 is TGTGCCAGCAGCCAAGGGGCAGCAAAAAATTCACCCCTCCACTTT. It yields the protein CASSQGAAKNSPLHF.

V is TRBV5-1 and J is TRBJ2-7; 9 bases are shared with TRBD2. CDR1 is SGHRS and CDR2 is YFSETQ in the germline V gene. CDR3 size: 14 residues. V trimming: 3 bases; J trimming: 2 bases; junction bases outside the gene matches: 3. The CDR3 is CASSSAGGPYEQYF. CDR3 coding DNA: TGCGCCAGCAGCTCAGCGGGGGGTCCCTACGAGCAGTACTTC.

The V and J genes are TRBV29-1 and TRBJ1-5, with D possibly TRBD1 on 5 matching bases. The V gene's germline CDR1 is SQVTM and CDR2 ANQGSEA. The CDR3 spans 13 residues. Trimming shortened V by 4 bases and J by 3 bases, and 10 bases separated the two germline ends. This chain's CDR3 is CSVGAGYNQPQHF. CDR3 in DNA: TGCAGCGTTGGGGCAGGGTACAATCAGCCCCAGCATTTT.

The chain couples TRBV6-5 to TRBJ1-4, with a possible D match to TRBD1 (6 bases). This CDR3 has 15 residues. Looked up from germline, CDR1 is MNHEY and CDR2 is SVGAGI. The ends were cut back, 8 bases at V and 7 bases at J, with 20 bases in the middle. CDR3 DNA: TGTGCCAGCCGGCCGGGGGGCGCCGTGCGTGAAAAACTGTTTTTT. It yields the protein CASRPGGAVREKLFF.

This rearrangement joins TRBV10-3 to TRBJ2-7, with a weak D call TRBD2 (6 bases). This CDR3 is 12 amino acids long. V was pared by 4 bases and J by 6 bases, with 10 bases between. Germline CDR1 ENHRY, CDR2 SYGVKD. The CDR3 DNA is TGTGCCATCAGTGGTGGGGGAGGCGAGCAGTACTTC. It translates to CAISGGGGEQYF.

The chain has TRBV25-1 and TRBJ1-4; 8 bases are a match to TRBD1. The CDR3 sequence is 14 residues long. Germline V gene data show CDR1 as MGHDK and CDR2 as SYGVNS. J gave up 8 bases and V 4 bases, and 6 bases lay outside the gene matches. The CDR3 bases are TGTGCCAGCAGTGGACAGGGGATGCGGGAAAAACTGTTTTTT. It encodes CASSGQGMREKLFF.

This chain links TRBV7-9 with TRBJ1-2; TRBD1 agrees at 9 bases. The germline V gene has CDR1 SEHNR and CDR2 FQNEAQ (reference sequence). The CDR3 has 14 amino acids. The V gene end was trimmed by 5 bases and the J gene end by 4 bases; junction bases not matched to a gene: 5. CDR3 sequence: CASSLGQGLYGYTF. DNA for the CDR3: TGTGCCAGCAGCCTGGGACAGGGCCTCTATGGCTACACCTTC.

Only a few counts were recorded for this clone. The chain joins TRBV9 to TRBJ2-1; 7 bases are shared with TRBD2. This CDR3 is built from 16 residues. Trimming at V came to 0 bases and at J to 0 bases, leaving 3 bases not matched to a gene. Germline-derived CDR1 and CDR2 are SGDLS and YYNGEE. The CDR3 is CASSVAGGLSYNEQFF. The CDR3 DNA is TGTGCCAGCAGCGTAGCGGGGGGACTCTCCTACAATGAGCAGTTCTTC.

The chain has TRBV27 and TRBJ1-4; D possibly corresponds to TRBD1 (6 bases). The CDR3 sequence is 19 residues long. Germline V CDR1 and CDR2: MNHEY, SMNVEV (reference sequence). Trimming pared 5 bases from V and 0 bases from J, leaving 22 bases between. The CDR3 DNA sequence: TGTGCCAGCAGTCAGAACAAACCGGGACACCGAGCAACTAATGAAAAACTGTTTTTT. This encodes CASSQNKPGHRATNEKLFF.

V gene TRBV11-3 combines with J gene TRBJ2-1, with 12 positions matching TRBD2. V was clipped by 1 base and J by 2 bases; unmatched bases: 6. In germline, CDR1 is SGHNT, CDR2 YENEEA. This CDR3 comprises 18 residues. The CDR3 spells CASSLGNLAGGPYNEQFF. The CDR3 DNA is TGTGCCAGCAGCTTAGGGAACCTAGCGGGAGGGCCCTACAATGAGCAGTTCTTC.

J is TRBJ2-3 and V is TRBV27; 7 bases line up with TRBD2. Trimming cost V 4 bases and J 0 bases; bases outside gene matches: 4. The CDR3 loop spans 15 amino acids. The germline V gene encodes CDR1 MNHEY and CDR2 SMNVEV (reference sequence). This CDR3 is CASSSSGKSTDTQYF. The DNA of the CDR3 is TGTGCCAGCAGTTCCAGCGGGAAGAGCACAGATACGCAGTATTTT.

The chain joins TRBV2 to TRBJ1-1; perhaps TRBD1 as D (5 bases). Deletions cut 6 bases from V and 8 bases from J, with 16 bases between. This CDR3 is 13 amino acids long. The V gene's germline CDR1 is SNHLY and CDR2 FYNNEI. CDR3 nucleotide sequence: TGTGCCAGCAGCCCAGGGCGGGGGGTAGAAGCTTTCTTT. This sequence encodes CASSPGRGVEAFF.

This rearrangement joins TRBV5-4 to TRBJ2-5; 9 positions agree with TRBD2. Germline V gene sequence: CDR1 SGHNT, CDR2 YYREEE (reference sequence). This CDR3 has 16 amino acids. V shed 1 base and J 3 bases; nucleotides not matched to a gene: 7. CDR3 coding DNA: TGTGCCAGCAGCTTGCGGCTTAGCGGGGGAAAAGAGACCCAGTACTTC. It yields the protein CASSLRLSGGKETQYF.